This TCR beta chain comes out of a study of blood T cell repertoires in COVID-19. TCRdb's table, derived via immunoSEQ multiplex PCR, lists solely in-frame clones and lacks some. The data show roughly 20,000 clones, with around 94% seen just once and 5% to 7% held by the top ten. Deletions cut 0 bases from V and 10 bases from J, with 16 bases between. CDR1 SGHAT and CDR2 FQNNGV come from the germline V gene. The CDR3 spans 16 residues. Sequencing input: peripheral blood. The receptor's source is a human donor in a cohort sampled during active COVID-19. The chain has TRBV11-2 and TRBJ1-6; the D is unclear. Here the CDR3 reads CASSLDVFSSSSPLHF. As DNA, the CDR3 is TGTGCCAGCAGCTTAGATGTTTTTTCGTCTAGCTCACCCCTCCACTTT.